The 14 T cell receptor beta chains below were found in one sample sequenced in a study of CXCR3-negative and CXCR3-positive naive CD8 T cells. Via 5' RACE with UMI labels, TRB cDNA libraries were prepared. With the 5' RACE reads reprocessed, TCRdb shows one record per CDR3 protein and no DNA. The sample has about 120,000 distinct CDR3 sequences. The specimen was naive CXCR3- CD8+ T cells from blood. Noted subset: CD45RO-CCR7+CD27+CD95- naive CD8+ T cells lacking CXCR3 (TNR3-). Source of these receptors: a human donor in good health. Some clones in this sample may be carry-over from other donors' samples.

CDR3 loop: CASSPIDTEWGF. V gene TRBV7-8 combines with J gene TRBJ1-1. The CDR3 extends over 12 amino acids. The germline CDR1 and CDR2 sequences are SGHVS and FQNEAQ.

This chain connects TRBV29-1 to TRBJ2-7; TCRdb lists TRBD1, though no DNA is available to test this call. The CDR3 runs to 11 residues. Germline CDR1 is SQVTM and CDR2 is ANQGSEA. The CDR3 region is CSVGDGYEQYF.

The CDR3 spells CATRRDGPYEQYF. The chain uses TRBV6-2 or TRBV6-3 and TRBJ2-7; TCRdb gives TRBD1 as the D gene, but with no DNA this cannot be confirmed. The CDR3 spans 13 residues. CDR1 and CDR2 (germline): MNHEY, SVGEGT.

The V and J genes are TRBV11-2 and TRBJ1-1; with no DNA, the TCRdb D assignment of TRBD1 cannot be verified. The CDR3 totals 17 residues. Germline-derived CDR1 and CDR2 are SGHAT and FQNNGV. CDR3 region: CASSSTGQGAKDTEAFF.

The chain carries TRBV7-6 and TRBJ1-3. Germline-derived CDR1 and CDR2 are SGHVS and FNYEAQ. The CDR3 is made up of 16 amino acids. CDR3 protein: CASSLLGPFSGNTIYF.

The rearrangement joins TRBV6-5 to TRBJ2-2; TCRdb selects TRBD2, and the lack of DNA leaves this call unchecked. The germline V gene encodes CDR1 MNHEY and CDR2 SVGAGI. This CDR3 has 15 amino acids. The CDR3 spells CASSYSAGPVAELFF.

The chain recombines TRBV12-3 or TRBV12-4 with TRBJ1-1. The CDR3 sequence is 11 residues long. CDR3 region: CASSYGVEAFF.

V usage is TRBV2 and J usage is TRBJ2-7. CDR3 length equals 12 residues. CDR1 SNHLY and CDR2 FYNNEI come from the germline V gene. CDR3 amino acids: CASRVWNYEQYF.

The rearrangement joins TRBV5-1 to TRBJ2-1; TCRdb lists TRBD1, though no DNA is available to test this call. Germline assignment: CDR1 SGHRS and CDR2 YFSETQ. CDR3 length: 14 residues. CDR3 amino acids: CASRTEEVYNEQFF.

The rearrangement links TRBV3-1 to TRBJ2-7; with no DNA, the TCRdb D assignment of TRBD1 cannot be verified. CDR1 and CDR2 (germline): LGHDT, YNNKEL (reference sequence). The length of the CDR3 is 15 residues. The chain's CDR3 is CASSPGPGSSYEQYF.

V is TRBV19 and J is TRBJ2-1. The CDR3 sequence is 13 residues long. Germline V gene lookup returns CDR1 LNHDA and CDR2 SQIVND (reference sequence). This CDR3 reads CASSWSRYNEQFF. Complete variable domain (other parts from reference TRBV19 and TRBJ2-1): DGGITQSPKYLFRKEGQNVTLSCEQNLNHDAMYWYRQDPGQGLRLIYYSQIVNDFQKGDIAEGYSVSREKKESFPLTVTSAQKNPTAFYLCASSWSRYNEQFFGPGTRLTVL.

The CDR3 sequence: CASSQDLLTSFPLQETQYF. The rearrangement joins TRBV4-1 to TRBJ2-5; without DNA, the TCRdb call of TRBD2 cannot be checked. The CDR3 sequence is 19 residues long. CDR1 MGHRA and CDR2 YSYEKL come from the germline V gene.

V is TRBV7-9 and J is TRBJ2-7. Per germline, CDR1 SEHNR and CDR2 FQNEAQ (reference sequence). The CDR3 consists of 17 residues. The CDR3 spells CASSYRETGGNPYEQYF.

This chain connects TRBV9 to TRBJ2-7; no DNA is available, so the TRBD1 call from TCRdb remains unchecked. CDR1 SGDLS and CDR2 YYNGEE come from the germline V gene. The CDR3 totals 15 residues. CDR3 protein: CASSEAPGRTYEQYF. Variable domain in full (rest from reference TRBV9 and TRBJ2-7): DSGVTQTPKHLITATGQRVTLRCSPRSGDLSVYWYQQSLDQGLQFLIQYYNGEERAKGNILERFSAQQFPDLHSELNLSSLELGDSALYFCASSEAPGRTYEQYFGPGTRLTVT.